This TCR beta chain is from a study of T cell clonotyping in hematopoietic cell transplantation. The repertoire was sequenced with immunoSEQ multiplex PCR; TCRdb's copy has only in-frame clones and lacks some. In the table there are 10,000 or so clones, roughly nine tenths of which are singletons. Study-wide points: Recipient TCR diversity dropped after transplant; expanded clonotypes rose from day 30 to 180.

The germline V gene has CDR1 SGHAT and CDR2 FQNNGV. The V and J ends lost 0 bases and 7 bases respectively, with 7 bases between them. This CDR3 is 13 amino acids long. Remarks on this clone: The antigen remains unidentified.

Material: PBMCs, obtained 180 days after allogeneic stem cell transplant. J is TRBJ1-5 and V is TRBV11-2, with D unresolved. This TCR derives from a human patient who had an allogeneic stem cell transplant, so the T cells may come from the graft donor. The donor label of this sample is uncertain. Some clones in this sample may be carry-over from other donors' samples. Here the CDR3 DNA reads TGTGCCAGCAGCTTAGAACATTACCAGCCCCAGCATTTT. This encodes CASSLEHYQPQHF. Together with reference TRBV11-2 and TRBJ1-5, the CDR3 gives the full variable domain: EAGVAQSPRYKIIEKRQSVAFWCNPISGHATLYWYQQILGQGPKLLIQFQNNGVVDDSQLPKDRFSAERLKGVDSTLKIQPAKLEDSAVYLCASSLEHYQPQHFGDGTRLSIL.